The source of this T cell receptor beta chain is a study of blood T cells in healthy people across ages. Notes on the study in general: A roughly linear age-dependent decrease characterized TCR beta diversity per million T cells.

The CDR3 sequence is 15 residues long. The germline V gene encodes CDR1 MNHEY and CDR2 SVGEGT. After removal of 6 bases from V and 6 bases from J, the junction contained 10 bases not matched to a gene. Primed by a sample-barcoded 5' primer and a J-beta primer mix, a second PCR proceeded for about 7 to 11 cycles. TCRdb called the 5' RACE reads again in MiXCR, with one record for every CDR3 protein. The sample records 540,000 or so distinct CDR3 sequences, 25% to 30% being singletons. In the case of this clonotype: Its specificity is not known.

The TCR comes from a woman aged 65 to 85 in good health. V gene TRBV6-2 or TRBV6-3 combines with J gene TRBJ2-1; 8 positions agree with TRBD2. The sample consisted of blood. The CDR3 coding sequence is TGTGCCAGCAGCCACACTAGCGGACTCCCCAATGAGCAGTTCTTC. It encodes CASSHTSGLPNEQFF.